This T cell receptor (beta chain) was identified in a study of T cells in Graves' hyperthyroidism and ophthalmopathy. General study results and limits: Most thyroid clonotypes expanded above 0.001 appeared in blood too.

The diagnostic basis comprised clinical symptoms, serum thyroxine and TRAb, thyroid ultrasound and orbital computed tomography. Regions amplified from RNA transcripts were the TCR beta CDR3 regions. The TCR CDR3 first-round RT-PCR relied on the HTBI primer set. Via MiXCR, TCRdb re-called the multiplex PCR reads, giving one row per CDR3 protein. The data contain 660,000 or so distinct CDR3 sequences, 45% of them singletons. In the case of this clonotype: What it recognizes is unknown.

CDR1 is SQVTM, CDR2 ANQGSEA, per germline. V lost 0 bases and J lost 9; bases outside the gene matches: 6. The CDR3 runs to 14 residues. The receptor's source is an adult man with Graves' disease, either hyperthyroidism or ophthalmopathy (not recorded which). This chain uses TRBV29-1 with TRBJ1-1, with 11 bases that match TRBD1. The specimen was peripheral blood or thyroid tissue (not recorded which). The CDR3 coding sequence is TGCAGCGTTGAAGACGGGACAGGGGGTGGAAAAGCTTTCTTT. This translates into CSVEDGTGGGKAFF.